This T cell receptor (beta chain) is drawn from a study of blood T cell repertoires in COVID-19. Study in general: The United States, Italy and Spain provided the acute and convalescent COVID-19 samples. Sample material is recorded as cDNA or gDNA derived from T cells, B-cell-depleted T cells, or PBMCs.

The Seattle patients joined while their infection was active and were tracked longitudinally afterward. Original analysis: Cell counts per sample came from amplifying reference gene primers. The protocol was immunoSEQ multiplex PCR, while the TCRdb copy is restricted to in-frame clones and leaves out a portion. The DNA gave D and trimming, while V, J and clone size come from that table. The top ten clones hold 2.5% to 3% of a sample with some 80,000 clones, 90% to 95% of them seen once. In germline, CDR1 is SGHAT, CDR2 FQNNGV. The ends were cut back, 2 bases at V and 0 bases at J, with 5 bases in the middle. The CDR3 runs 15 residues.

Sequencing was done on a sample of peripheral blood. The receptor was isolated from a man between 50 and 59 years old with COVID-19, enrolled during active disease. The gene calls are TRBV11-2 and TRBJ1-6; the D gene is possibly TRBD1 (5 bases). This CDR3 is CASSLRGSYNSPLHF. CDR3 nucleotides: TGTGCCAGCAGCTTAAGGGGCTCCTATAATTCACCCCTCCACTTT.